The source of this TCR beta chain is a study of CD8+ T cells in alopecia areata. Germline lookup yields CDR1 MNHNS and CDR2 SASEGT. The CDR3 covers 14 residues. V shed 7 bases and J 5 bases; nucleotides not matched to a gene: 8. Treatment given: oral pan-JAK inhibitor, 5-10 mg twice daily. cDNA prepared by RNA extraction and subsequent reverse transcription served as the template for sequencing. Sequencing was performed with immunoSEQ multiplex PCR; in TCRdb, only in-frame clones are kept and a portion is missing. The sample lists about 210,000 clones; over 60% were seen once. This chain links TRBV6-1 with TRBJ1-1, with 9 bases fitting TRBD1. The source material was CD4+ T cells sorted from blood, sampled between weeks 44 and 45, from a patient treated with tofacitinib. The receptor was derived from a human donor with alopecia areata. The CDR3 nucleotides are TGTGCCAGCACAGAGACAGGGGGAAGGACTGAAGCTTTCTTT. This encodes CASTETGGRTEAFF.